The 10 T cell receptor beta chains reported below all come from one sample, sequenced in a study of blood T cell repertoires in COVID-19. Here immunoSEQ multiplex PCR was the method, and the copy in TCRdb shows in-frame clones only, minus some. The data show around 190,000 clones, 65% to 90% seen once. Sequenced: peripheral blood. These receptors were obtained from a human donor in a cohort sampled during active COVID-19.

V and J are TRBV19 and TRBJ1-2; 8 positions match TRBD1. V was clipped by 5 bases and J by 4 bases; unmatched bases: 9. The CDR3 consists of 15 residues. Per the germline V gene, CDR1 is LNHDA and CDR2 is SQIVND (reference sequence). CDR3 DNA sequence: TGTGCCAGTAGTGCCCGGACAGGGTATAGCTATGGCTACACCTTC. Translation: CASSARTGYSYGYTF.

CDR3 loop: CASNPLAGPYEQYF. The CDR3 nucleotides read TGTGCCAGCAACCCCCTAGCGGGGCCCTACGAGCAGTACTTC. The V gene is TRBV7-2, the J gene TRBJ2-7, with 9 bases fitting TRBD2. The CDR3 is 14 residues long. V trimming: 7 bases; J trimming: 2 bases; junction bases outside the gene matches: 6. Germline V gene lookup returns CDR1 SGHTA and CDR2 FQGNSA.

The chain links TRBV5-5 to TRBJ1-2; D gene unclear. Germline CDR1 is SGHKS and CDR2 is YYEKEE (reference sequence). This CDR3 is 13 amino acids long. V dropped 1 base and J dropped 6 bases, with 10 bases sitting between them. CDR3 coding DNA: TGTGCCAGCAGCTTGAGCAGGTCGGATGGCTACACCTTC. Encoded protein: CASSLSRSDGYTF.

The chain combines TRBV9 with TRBJ2-7, with D unresolved. This CDR3 contains 13 residues. Trimming stripped 3 bases from V and 6 bases from J, with 13 bases between. CDR1 is SGDLS, CDR2 YYNGEE, per germline. The CDR3 DNA sequence: TGTGCCAGCAGCGCGGATAACACAGTCGAGCAGTACTTC. Encoded protein: CASSADNTVEQYF.

The table lists this clone with a few counts. At the DNA level, this CDR3 is encoded by other sequences in the same sample as well. This rearrangement joins TRBV6-5 to TRBJ1-2, with D possibly matching TRBD1 (5 bases). Germline lookup yields CDR1 MNHEY and CDR2 SVGAGI. The CDR3 totals 13 residues. With 2 bases removed from V and 4 bases from J, the gap between germline ends came to 8 bases. CDR3 DNA: TGTGCCAGCAGTTACGTGGGGGGCTATGGCTACACCTTC. Encoded protein: CASSYVGGYGYTF.

The chain is built from TRBV7-2 and TRBJ1-4; D gene ambiguous. The CDR3 contains 17 residues. V dropped 0 bases and J dropped 5 bases, with 16 bases sitting between them. Germline V gene lookup returns CDR1 SGHTA and CDR2 FQGNSA. The CDR3 protein is CASSLARGSGGNEKLFF. CDR3 coding DNA: TGTGCCAGCAGCTTAGCGCGGGGATCAGGAGGGAATGAAAAACTGTTTTTT.

This chain links TRBV7-6 with TRBJ1-2; D uncertain. V was cut by 5 bases and J by 0 bases, with 13 bases left in between. The CDR3 is made up of 15 amino acids. Germline assignment: CDR1 SGHVS and CDR2 FNYEAQ. CDR3: CASSPTGRANYGYTF. In nucleotides, the CDR3 is TGTGCCAGCAGCCCGACGGGTAGAGCTAACTATGGCTACACCTTC.

J is TRBJ1-2 and V is TRBV6-5, with 11 bases matching TRBD1. The V segment lost 6 bases and the J segment 5 bases; nucleotides outside the gene matches: 5. The CDR3 covers 14 residues. Germline V gene data show CDR1 as MNHEY and CDR2 as SVGAGI. CDR3 region: CASRGQGGRYGYTF. The CDR3 coding sequence is TGTGCCAGCAGGGGACAGGGGGGAAGATATGGCTACACCTTC.

V gene TRBV28 combines with J gene TRBJ1-2; 8 bases line up with TRBD1. The CDR3 covers 17 residues. Trimming cost V 5 bases and J 4 bases; bases outside gene matches: 15. CDR1 MDHEN and CDR2 SYDVKM come from the germline V gene. The CDR3 spells CASSPTGTGTTTYGYTF. Written as DNA, the CDR3 is TGTGCCAGCAGTCCGACCGGGACAGGCACAACTACCTATGGCTACACCTTC.

This clone was detected once. The chain carries TRBV27 and TRBJ2-5; D is perhaps TRBD1 (6 bases). Per the germline V gene, CDR1 is MNHEY and CDR2 is SMNVEV (reference sequence). Trimming stripped 5 bases from V and 5 bases from J, with 18 bases between. The CDR3 covers 15 residues. CDR3 region: CASSPTPGVGETQYF. For the CDR3, the DNA is TGTGCCAGCAGTCCAACCCCAGGGGTTGGGGAGACCCAGTACTTC.